This is a list of T cell receptor beta chains from one sample in a study of Graves' ophthalmopathy and Graves' hyperthyroidism. TCRdb re-called the multiplex PCR reads with MiXCR, one entry per CDR3 protein. The sample has roughly 400,000 distinct CDR3 sequences; 15% are singletons. Material for sequencing was peripheral blood. The origin of the receptors is a woman aged 18-29 years with stable Graves' hyperthyroidism. Each CDR3 is given with its conserved first and last residue. The D gene is left open where the match is weak. Rows may omit the clone size; those that give it use once, few, many or a size class.

clone size	D gene	V gene	J gene	CDR3 DNA	CDR3 protein
many	-	TRBV29-1	TRBJ1-1	TGCAGCGTCCAACAGGGTTCGGTCAACACTGAAGCTTTCTTT	CSVQQGSVNTEAFF
few	TRBD2	TRBV19	TRBJ2-2	TGTGCCAGTAGTATAGGAGCGGGGGGTGCCGGGGAGCTGTTTTTT	CASSIGAGGAGELFF
many	-	TRBV7-2	TRBJ1-1	TGTGCCAGCAGCTTAGGGATCACTGAAGCTTTCTTT	CASSLGITEAFF
many	TRBD1	TRBV15	TRBJ1-6	TGTGCCACCAGCAGAGGAGTACGTCTGGCAGGGGGCAATTCACCCCTCCACTTT	CATSRGVRLAGGNSPLHF
many	-	TRBV7-2	TRBJ1-3	TGTGCCAGCAGCTCAGTGGGCTCTGGAAACACCATATATTTT	CASSSVGSGNTIYF
-	TRBD1	TRBV6-1	TRBJ2-7	TGTGCCAGCAGTGAAGGGACAGGGACCTACGGGCAGTACTTC	CASSEGTGTYGQYF
-	-	TRBV10-3	TRBJ2-5	TGTGCCATCAGCCAGGACCACAAAGAGACCCAGTACTTC	CAISQDHKETQYF
many	-	TRBV6-2/TRBV6-3	TRBJ1-2	TGTGCCAGTAGGACTAGCAGGGCTAACTATGGCTACACCTTC	CASRTSRANYGYTF
many	-	TRBV29-1	TRBJ1-1	TGCAGCTCCCAAGGGAGGGACACTGAAGCTTTCTTT	CSSQGRDTEAFF
many	-	TRBV2	TRBJ2-7	TGTGCCAGCAGTGATTTGTACGGAAACGAGCAGTACTTC	CASSDLYGNEQYF
many	-	TRBV29-1	TRBJ1-1	TGCAGCGTTGCAGGTACCCGGGACACTGAAGCTTTCTTT	CSVAGTRDTEAFF
many	-	TRBV19	TRBJ1-2	TGTGCCAGTAGTATATTTGGGGGCGCGGACTATGGCTACACCTTC	CASSIFGGADYGYTF
many	-	TRBV27	TRBJ2-7	TGTGCCAGCAGTTTTGGACCAGACTACGAGCAGTACTTC	CASSFGPDYEQYF
-	-	TRBV10-3	TRBJ2-4	TGTGCCGTTGGGTGGACAGAACCTTTAGCCAAAAACATTAAGTACTTC	CAVGWTEPLAKNIKYF
many	TRBD1	TRBV2	TRBJ1-2	TGTGCCAGCAGTGAAGAGGACAGGACCAACTATGGCTACACCTTC	CASSEEDRTNYGYTF
many	-	TRBV9	TRBJ2-7	TGTGCCAGCAGCGTAGCGGTAGGGGGAGGGGTCGAGCAGTACTTC	CASSVAVGGGVEQYF
many	-	TRBV29-1	TRBJ1-1	TGCAGCGTTGAGCCAACAGGGAGCAACACTGAAGCTTTCTTT	CSVEPTGSNTEAFF
many	-	TRBV6-1	TRBJ1-2	TGTGCCAGCAGTGGCCCGGGACCGACGTATGGCTACACCTTC	CASSGPGPTYGYTF
-	-	TRBV20-1	TRBJ2-3	TGCAGTGCTAGACTCGGGGGTAGCACAGATACGCAGTATTTT	CSARLGGSTDTQYF
many	-	TRBV6-2/TRBV6-3	TRBJ2-7	TGTGCCAGCAGTTACTCGGTCGGAACGACTTTCTCCTACGAGCAGTACTTC	CASSYSVGTTFSYEQYF
many	-	TRBV11-1	TRBJ2-7	TGTGCCAGCAGCTTAGTAGGGGACACTGAAAGTGGCGACGAGCAGTACTTC	CASSLVGDTESGDEQYF
many	TRBD1	TRBV9	TRBJ2-7	TGTGCCAGCAGCGTTGCCGGGACAGCTTCCTACGAGCAGTACTTC	CASSVAGTASYEQYF
many	-	TRBV6-1	TRBJ1-5	TGTGCCAGCAGTAAACAGGGCATCTCGAGCAATCAGCCCCAGCATTTT	CASSKQGISSNQPQHF
many	-	TRBV6-2/TRBV6-3	TRBJ1-5	TGTGCCAGCAGTTACGGGGGAAGCAATCAGCCCCAGCATTTT	CASSYGGSNQPQHF
many	-	TRBV5-1	TRBJ1-1	TGCGCCAGCAGCCTAGGGACGCCGATGAACACTGAAGCTTTCTTT	CASSLGTPMNTEAFF
-	TRBD2	TRBV14	TRBJ2-7	TGTGCCAGCAGCCAACTGCCTAGCGGGGGAACCTACGAGCAGTACTTC	CASSQLPSGGTYEQYF
many	-	TRBV24-1	TRBJ1-1	TGTGCCATAGCCGGATGGAACACTGAAGCTTTCTTT	CAIAGWNTEAFF
-	-	TRBV4-1	TRBJ1-6	TGCGCCAGCAGCCAAGGCCCGGAGCCCTTTCGGTCCCTCCACTTT	CASSQGPEPFRSLHF
many	-	TRBV12-3/TRBV12-4	TRBJ2-4	TGTGCCAGCAGTTCTCTCAGGGATCCTTGGGCCAAAAACATTAAGTACTTC	CASSSLRDPWAKNIKYF
-	TRBD1	TRBV19	TRBJ1-2	TGTGCCAGTAGTATCGGTGGGACAGGGTACGAGGATGGCTACACCTTC	CASSIGGTGYEDGYTF
many	-	TRBV5-5	TRBJ2-7	TGTGCCAGCAGCCGGACTGGGACGCTAGGCTACGAGCAGTACTTC	CASSRTGTLGYEQYF
many	TRBD2	TRBV11-2	TRBJ2-2	TGTGCCAGCAGCTTACAGCGGGGTGGGTCCGGGGAGCTGTTTTTT	CASSLQRGGSGELFF
many	-	TRBV5-1	TRBJ1-1	TGCGCCAGCAGCCTACAGGGTCCGAACACTGAAGCTTTCTTT	CASSLQGPNTEAFF
many	-	TRBV12-3/TRBV12-4	TRBJ1-1	TGTGCCAGCAGTTTTGTAGGAGCTGGGCCTCCTGCCTTT	CASSFVGAGPPAF
many	TRBD1	TRBV6-1	TRBJ1-2	TGTGCCAGCAGTGAAACAGGGGGCTATGGCTACACCTTC	CASSETGGYGYTF
many	-	TRBV18	TRBJ2-5	TGTGCCAGCTCACCCCGCGAGGGACGGGGGCGAGAGACCCAGTACTTC	CASSPREGRGRETQYF
many	TRBD1	TRBV28	TRBJ1-2	TGTGCCAGCCTCCGGGACAGGAATGGCTACACCTTC	CASLRDRNGYTF
-	-	TRBV7-2	TRBJ2-7	TGTGCCAGCAGCACTAATCCTTCCTACGAGCAGTACTTC	CASSTNPSYEQYF
many	-	TRBV14	TRBJ1-1	TGTGCCAGCAGCCAAGATAAGGGCCCGAACACTGAAGCTTTCTTT	CASSQDKGPNTEAFF
few	TRBD2	TRBV3-1	TRBJ2-2	TGTGCCAGCAGCCAAGCGGGGGGGCCCGACGGGGAGCTGTTTTTT	CASSQAGGPDGELFF
many	TRBD1	TRBV7-9	TRBJ1-1	TGTGCCAGCAGCGATGGGGGGACAGCTCTTGAAGCTTTCTTT	CASSDGGTALEAFF
many	TRBD1	TRBV11-2	TRBJ2-5	TGTGCCAGCACTCCCCGGACAGGGGGCTGGGAGACCCAGTACTTC	CASTPRTGGWETQYF
many	-	TRBV7-2	TRBJ1-1	TGTGCCAGCAGCCCCAGCGGTTGGCACACTGAAGCTTTCTTT	CASSPSGWHTEAFF
few	-	TRBV12-3/TRBV12-4	TRBJ2-4	TGTGCCAGCAGTTTAGGTACTCACCCGTACTTC	CASSLGTHPYF
many	-	TRBV27	TRBJ1-6	TGTGCCAGCAAGGCAGGGTCAAATTCACCCCTCCACTTT	CASKAGSNSPLHF
few	TRBD1	TRBV27	TRBJ2-5	TGTGCCAGCAGGAAACAGGGGTTTAGAGAGACCCAGTACTTC	CASRKQGFRETQYF